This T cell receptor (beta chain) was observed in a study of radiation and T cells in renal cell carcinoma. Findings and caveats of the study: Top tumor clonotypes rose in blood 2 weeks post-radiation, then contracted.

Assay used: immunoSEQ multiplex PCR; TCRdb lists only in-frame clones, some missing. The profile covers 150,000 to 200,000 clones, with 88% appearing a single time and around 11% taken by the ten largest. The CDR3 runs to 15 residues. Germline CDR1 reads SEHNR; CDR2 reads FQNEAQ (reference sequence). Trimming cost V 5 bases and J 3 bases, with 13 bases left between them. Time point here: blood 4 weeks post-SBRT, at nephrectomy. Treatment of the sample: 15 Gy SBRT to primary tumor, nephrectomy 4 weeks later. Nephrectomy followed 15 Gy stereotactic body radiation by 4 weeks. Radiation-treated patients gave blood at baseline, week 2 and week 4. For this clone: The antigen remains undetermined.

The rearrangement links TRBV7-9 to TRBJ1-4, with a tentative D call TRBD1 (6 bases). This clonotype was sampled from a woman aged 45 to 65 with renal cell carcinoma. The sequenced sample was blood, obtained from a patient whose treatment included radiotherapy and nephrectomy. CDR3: CASSLPGVSNEKLFF. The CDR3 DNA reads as TGTGCCAGCAGCCTCCCAGGGGTTTCTAATGAAAAACTGTTTTTT.